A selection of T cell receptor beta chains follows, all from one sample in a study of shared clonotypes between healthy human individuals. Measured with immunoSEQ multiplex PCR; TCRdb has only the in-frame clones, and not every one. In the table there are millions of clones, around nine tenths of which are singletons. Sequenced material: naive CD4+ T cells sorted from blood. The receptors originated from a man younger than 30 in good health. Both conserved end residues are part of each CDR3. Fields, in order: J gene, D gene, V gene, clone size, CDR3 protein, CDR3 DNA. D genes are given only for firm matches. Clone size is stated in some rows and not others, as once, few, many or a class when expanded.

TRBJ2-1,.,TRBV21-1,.,CASTKGGRYEQFF,TGTGCCAGCACAAAGGGAGGGCGCTATGAGCAGTTCTTC
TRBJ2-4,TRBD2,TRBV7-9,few,CASSLQAGYIQYF,TGTGCCAGCAGCTTACAAGCGGGGTACATTCAGTACTTC
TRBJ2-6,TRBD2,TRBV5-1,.,CASSKGTSGSGANVLTF,TGCGCCAGCAGCAAAGGGACTAGCGGGAGTGGGGCCAACGTCCTGACTTTC
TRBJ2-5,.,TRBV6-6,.,CASSYGGIETQYF,TGTGCCAGCAGTTACGGTGGTATTGAGACCCAGTACTTC
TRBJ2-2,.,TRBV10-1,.,CASSIRLAGELFF,TGCGCCAGCAGCATTAGACTGGCCGGGGAGCTGTTTTTT
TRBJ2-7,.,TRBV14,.,CASSEGLRAYEQYF,TGTGCCAGCAGCGAGGGGCTTCGGGCCTACGAGCAGTACTTC
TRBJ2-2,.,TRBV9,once,CASSGGKGTKVHTGELFF,TGTGCCAGCAGCGGGGGGAAAGGGACCAAGGTACACACCGGGGAGCTGTTTTTT
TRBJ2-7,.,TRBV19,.,CASSMVGETYEQYF,TGTGCCAGTAGTATGGTGGGGGAGACCTACGAGCAGTACTTC
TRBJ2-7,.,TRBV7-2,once,CASSLSLYEQYF,TGTGCCAGCAGCCTTAGCTTGTACGAGCAGTACTTC
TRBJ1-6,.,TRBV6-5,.,CASMRWSTNSPLHF,TGTGCCAGCATGCGGTGGAGTACAAATTCACCCCTCCACTTT
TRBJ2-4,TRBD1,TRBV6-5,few,CASSNIGGRTGPHF,TGTGCCAGCAGCAATATTGGGGGAAGGACAGGGCCTCACTTC
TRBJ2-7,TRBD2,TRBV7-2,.,CASSLSSGVSYEQYF,TGTGCCAGCAGCTTGTCTAGCGGGGTCTCCTACGAGCAGTACTTC